These 18 T cell receptor beta chains were all obtained from the same sample, sequenced in a study of OX40 agonist ivuxolimab in advanced cancers. Using immunoSEQ multiplex PCR, the repertoire was profiled, and TCRdb retains in-frame clones only, with some absent. The sample includes 40,000 to 60,000 clones, around 90% seen only once; the top ten take 6.5% to 7.5%. The sample was CD4+ or CD8+ T cells sorted from blood, taken in a trial of the OX40 agonist ivuxolimab. The source of these receptors is an adult with an advanced solid tumor such as melanoma, head and neck, liver or kidney cancer.

The V and J genes are TRBV19 and TRBJ1-2; weak D call: TRBD1 (5 bases). V was trimmed by 1 base and J by 6 bases, leaving 9 bases between them. This CDR3 region has 13 residues. From germline, CDR1 is LNHDA and CDR2 SQIVND (reference sequence). For the CDR3, the DNA is TGTGCCAGTAGTATAGTCCAGGGCGATGGCTACACCTTC. Residues: CASSIVQGDGYTF.

This clone was seen once. The chain uses TRBV30 and TRBJ1-2; unclear D gene. The V and J ends lost 0 bases and 4 bases respectively, with 12 bases between them. CDR1 is GTSNPN, CDR2 SVGIG, per germline (reference sequence). The CDR3 sequence is 14 residues long. As DNA, the CDR3 is TGTGCCTGGAGTGTAAGTGACGGCTTCTATGGCTACACCTTC. Residues: CAWSVSDGFYGYTF.

The genes are TRBV10-3 and TRBJ1-2, with a weak D call TRBD1 (5 bases). The CDR3 extends over 16 amino acids. Trimming removed 0 bases from V and 6 bases from J, with 17 bases in between. Germline V CDR1 and CDR2: ENHRY, SYGVKD. This CDR3 reads CAISESLTGASDGYTF. CDR3 DNA sequence: TGTGCCATCAGTGAGTCCCTGACTGGGGCCTCGGATGGCTACACCTTC.

This CDR3 reads CASSPGDRANEKLFF. The CDR3 DNA reads TGTGCCAGCAGTCCAGGGGACAGGGCTAATGAAAAACTGTTTTTT. The V call is TRBV27, the J call TRBJ1-4; 9 bases are a match to TRBD1. CDR1 MNHEY and CDR2 SMNVEV come from the germline V gene (reference sequence). The CDR3 sequence is 15 residues long. Trimming at V came to 5 bases and at J to 3 bases, leaving 4 bases not matched to a gene.

This chain links TRBV7-9 with TRBJ1-2; a possible D gene is TRBD1 (6 bases). V was shortened by 5 bases and J by 3 bases, with 13 bases between the two germline ends. Germline CDR1 and CDR2: SEHNR and FQNEAQ (reference sequence). This CDR3 has 14 amino acids. CDR3 sequence (DNA): TGTGCCAGCAGCCGGACAGAACCGTACTATGGCTACACCTTC. Encoded protein: CASSRTEPYYGYTF.

The chain carries TRBV7-8 and TRBJ2-7, with 8 bases lining up with TRBD2. V shed 5 bases, J shed 3 bases, and the junction held 12 bases outside the gene matches. The CDR3 covers 16 residues. Per germline, CDR1 SGHVS and CDR2 FQNEAQ. The CDR3 region is CASSPIGSGGLYEQYF. The CDR3 DNA reads as TGTGCCAGCAGCCCTATAGGCAGCGGGGGTCTCTACGAGCAGTACTTC.

The rearrangement links TRBV5-1 to TRBJ1-1; D is undetermined. The germline V gene encodes CDR1 SGHRS and CDR2 YFSETQ. V lost 4 bases to trimming and J lost 2 bases, with 12 bases between them. The CDR3 is 14 amino acids. The CDR3 protein is CASSLSGRNTEAFF. In DNA form, the CDR3 reads TGCGCCAGCAGCCTATCCGGCAGAAACACTGAAGCTTTCTTT.

In DNA form, the CDR3 reads TGCGCCAGCAGCCCGCTTAATAACAGGGGGCCCGCCACTGAAGCTTTCTTT. Translating gives CASSPLNNRGPATEAFF. This chain uses TRBV5-1 with TRBJ1-1; TRBD1 matches at 9 bases. In germline, CDR1 is SGHRS, CDR2 YFSETQ. The V gene end was trimmed by 4 bases and the J gene end by 4 bases; junction bases not matched to a gene: 14. This CDR3 comprises 17 residues.

Here the CDR3 DNA reads TGTGCCAGTGCGCTCAAGGTGGCCGGGGAGCTGTTTTTT. Amino acid sequence: CASALKVAGELFF. This chain uses TRBV28 with TRBJ2-2; D gene unclear. The germline CDR1 and CDR2 sequences are MDHEN and SYDVKM. With 9 bases removed from V and 6 bases from J, the gap between germline ends came to 14 bases. This CDR3 comprises 13 residues.

This rearrangement joins TRBV10-3 to TRBJ1-2; TRBD1 might be the D (5 bases). Germline CDR1 reads ENHRY; CDR2 reads SYGVKD. The CDR3 length is 11 residues. Trimming pared 8 bases from V and 8 bases from J, leaving 12 bases between. CDR3: CAIWGSLGYTF. The CDR3, as DNA: TGTGCCATCTGGGGCTCCCTAGGCTACACCTTC.

This chain uses TRBV7-9 with TRBJ1-4; D is unclear. CDR3 length equals 14 residues. The germline V and J ends were trimmed by 6 bases and 5 bases, with 13 bases remaining between them. Germline V gives CDR1 SEHNR, CDR2 FQNEAQ (reference sequence). The CDR3 nucleotides are TGTGCCAGCAGATCGGACGGTCTCAATGAAAAACTGTTTTTT. Translation gives CASRSDGLNEKLFF.

This chain links TRBV6-6 with TRBJ2-1; D is possibly TRBD1 or TRBD2 (5 bases each). CDR1 is MNHNY and CDR2 is SVGAGI in the germline V gene (reference sequence). This CDR3 has 16 residues. V shed 2 bases and J shed 0 bases, with 11 bases lying between them. The CDR3, as DNA: TGTGCCAGCAGTTACCGACCAGGGAGCTCCTACAATGAGCAGTTCTTC. It is translated as CASSYRPGSSYNEQFF.

CDR3 bases: TGTGCCAGCAGCTTAGTTAGTATAGGTGAGCGAATCATACCAGATACGCAGTATTTT. This sequence encodes CASSLVSIGERIIPDTQYF. This chain uses TRBV7-8 with TRBJ2-3; D gene uncertain. The CDR3 has 19 amino acids. Trimming took 1 base from V and 4 from J, leaving 24 bases between them. CDR1 and CDR2 from the germline V gene are SGHVS and FQNEAQ.

The rearrangement joins TRBV7-9 to TRBJ1-5; no firm D call. Germline V CDR1 and CDR2: SEHNR, FQNEAQ (reference sequence). Trimming stripped 5 bases from V and 6 bases from J, with 14 bases between. This CDR3 is 14 amino acids long. CDR3 region: CASSPGSFSQPQHF. Written as DNA, the CDR3 is TGTGCCAGCAGCCCAGGTTCCTTCAGTCAGCCCCAGCATTTT.

The chain joins TRBV6-1 to TRBJ2-1; TRBD1 aligns across 8 bases. Germline CDR1 MNHNS, CDR2 SASEGT. This CDR3 is built from 16 residues. The J segment lost 2 bases and the V segment lost 4 bases, leaving 7 bases of the junction unmatched. The CDR3 is CASSGQGAFPYNEQFF. The CDR3 DNA reads TGTGCCAGCAGTGGCCAGGGGGCTTTCCCCTACAATGAGCAGTTCTTC.

The chain carries TRBV6-4 and TRBJ2-1, with TRBD2 matching over 7 bases. The CDR3 loop spans 12 amino acids. CDR1 is MRHNA and CDR2 is SNTAGT in the germline V gene. Unmatched junction bases numbered 2, after V lost 3 bases and J lost 9 bases. CDR3 protein: CASSESSGEQFF. CDR3 nucleotide sequence: TGTGCCAGCAGTGAGTCTAGCGGTGAGCAGTTCTTC.

The chain couples TRBV7-9 to TRBJ1-2; 7 bases line up with TRBD1. CDR3 length: 15 residues. Per germline, CDR1 SEHNR and CDR2 FQNEAQ (reference sequence). V lost 4 bases, J lost 3 bases, and 8 bases stayed unmatched. This chain's CDR3 is CASSYPTGRDYGYTF. CDR3 nucleotides: TGTGCCAGCAGCTACCCGACAGGGAGGGACTATGGCTACACCTTC.

The rearrangement links TRBV6-5 to TRBJ1-2; 10 positions agree with TRBD1. V shed 4 bases, J shed 8 bases, and the junction held 7 bases outside the gene matches. CDR1 is MNHEY and CDR2 is SVGAGI in the germline V gene. The length of the CDR3 is 14 residues. This CDR3 is CASSSPGQGLGYTF. CDR3 sequence (DNA): TGTGCCAGCAGTTCACCGGGACAGGGGTTGGGCTACACCTTC.